These T cell receptor beta chains were read from a single sample in a study of blood T cell repertoires in COVID-19. Sequencing was performed with immunoSEQ multiplex PCR; in TCRdb, only in-frame clones are kept and a portion is missing. The sample carries roughly 280,000 clones, approximately 86% recorded once. The specimen sequenced was peripheral blood. Receptor source: a woman in her 50s who had recovered from COVID-19. The CDR3 runs from the conserved cysteine through the conserved F or W. D genes are given only for firm matches. Expanded clones get a size class; other rows say once, few or many, or leave the size out.

v_gene: TRBV2
j_gene: TRBJ2-2
d_gene: -
abundance: -
CDR3nt: TGTGCCAGCAGCCTACAGGGCACCGGGGAGCTGTTTTTT
CDR3aa: CASSLQGTGELFF

v_gene: TRBV28
j_gene: TRBJ1-1
d_gene: TRBD1
abundance: -
CDR3nt: TGTGCCAGCAGCCTTACTACCCGCAAAGGACAGGGGCCTTTGAACACTGAAGCTTTCTTT
CDR3aa: CASSLTTRKGQGPLNTEAFF

v_gene: TRBV28
j_gene: TRBJ1-5
d_gene: TRBD1
abundance: -
CDR3nt: TGTGCCAGCAGCTCTGGGACAGGGGGTTTTCGTGGCAATCAGCCCCAGCATTTT
CDR3aa: CASSSGTGGFRGNQPQHF

v_gene: TRBV5-1
j_gene: TRBJ1-4
d_gene: -
abundance: -
CDR3nt: TGCGCCAGCAGCTTGGCTGGGTGGGGTGAGGGAGAAAAACTGTTTTTT
CDR3aa: CASSLAGWGEGEKLFF

v_gene: TRBV5-1
j_gene: TRBJ1-2
d_gene: TRBD1
abundance: -
CDR3nt: TGCGCCAGCAGCTTGGGTGACAGGGGGTCTTTCTATGGCTACACCTTC
CDR3aa: CASSLGDRGSFYGYTF

v_gene: TRBV4-1
j_gene: TRBJ2-5
d_gene: -
abundance: -
CDR3nt: TGCGCCAGCAGCCAGAAAAACGTCAGGGGAGAGGAGACCCAGTACTTC
CDR3aa: CASSQKNVRGEETQYF

v_gene: TRBV20-1
j_gene: TRBJ2-4
d_gene: -
abundance: -
CDR3nt: TGCAGTGCGTATGTCGGAAACATTCAGTACTTC
CDR3aa: CSAYVGNIQYF

v_gene: TRBV24-1
j_gene: TRBJ1-5
d_gene: -
abundance: -
CDR3nt: TGTGCCACCAGTACTCGTTGGAGCAATCAGCCCCAGCATTTT
CDR3aa: CATSTRWSNQPQHF

v_gene: TRBV5-6
j_gene: TRBJ1-1
d_gene: -
abundance: -
CDR3nt: TGTGCCAGCAGCCCAGGAGGGACCCCTGAAGCTTTCTTT
CDR3aa: CASSPGGTPEAFF

v_gene: TRBV20-1
j_gene: TRBJ1-2
d_gene: -
abundance: -
CDR3nt: TGCAGTGCTAGCTCAGGGGTCGGCTACACCTTC
CDR3aa: CSASSGVGYTF

v_gene: TRBV27
j_gene: TRBJ1-4
d_gene: TRBD1
abundance: once
CDR3nt: TGTGCCAGCAGTAGCGGACAGGGTAGGAATGAAAAACTGTTTTTT
CDR3aa: CASSSGQGRNEKLFF

v_gene: TRBV2
j_gene: TRBJ2-1
d_gene: -
abundance: -
CDR3nt: TGTGCCAGCACCGATTGGGCTTCATACCAGAACTCCTACAATGAGCAGTTCTTC
CDR3aa: CASTDWASYQNSYNEQFF

v_gene: TRBV7-2
j_gene: TRBJ1-1
d_gene: -
abundance: -
CDR3nt: TGTGCCAGCAGCACCCGGGACATTGCAGAAGCTTTCTTT
CDR3aa: CASSTRDIAEAFF

v_gene: TRBV18
j_gene: TRBJ2-3
d_gene: TRBD2
abundance: -
CDR3nt: TGTGCCAGCTCACCCAGCCTGGCTAGCGGGGGATCTGATACGCAGTATTTT
CDR3aa: CASSPSLASGGSDTQYF

v_gene: TRBV4-3
j_gene: TRBJ1-2
d_gene: -
abundance: -
CDR3nt: TGCGCCAGCAGCCAAGAAGGATGGGAGGCCTATGGCTACACCTTC
CDR3aa: CASSQEGWEAYGYTF

v_gene: TRBV27
j_gene: TRBJ1-3
d_gene: -
abundance: -
CDR3nt: TGTGCCAGCAGTTTTTCCCCTCCGCCGGGGTACACCATATATTTT
CDR3aa: CASSFSPPPGYTIYF